This T cell receptor (beta chain) appears in the sequencing data of a study of identical twins. Whole-study findings and limits: Cord blood's abundant beta clonotypes had fewer insertions, unlike memory repertoires. Donors were not followed over many years; analysis was cross-sectional.

This clonotype has just a few counts. Antigen: not known. cDNA molecules carried unique molecular identifiers, and template switching added a universal primer site. TCRdb analysed the 5' RACE reads with MiXCR anew, one entry per CDR3 protein. The sample carries about 660,000 distinct CDR3 sequences, around 8.3% recorded once. V shed 4 bases and J shed 5 bases, with 8 bases lying between them. The CDR3 is 11 amino acids. Germline V CDR1 and CDR2: DFQATT, SNEGSKA (reference sequence). The same sample was also used in a study of yellow fever vaccine responses in identical twins. This second study notes: After vaccination, twins' T cell response reportedly seemed partly convergent, partly personalized.

The receptor was derived from a young woman in good health. Sample: PBMCs. The rearrangement uses TRBV20-1 and TRBJ1-2; the D is unclear. CDR3 amino acids: CSAKQLYGYTF. The CDR3 DNA sequence: TGCAGTGCTAAACAGCTTTATGGCTACACCTTC.